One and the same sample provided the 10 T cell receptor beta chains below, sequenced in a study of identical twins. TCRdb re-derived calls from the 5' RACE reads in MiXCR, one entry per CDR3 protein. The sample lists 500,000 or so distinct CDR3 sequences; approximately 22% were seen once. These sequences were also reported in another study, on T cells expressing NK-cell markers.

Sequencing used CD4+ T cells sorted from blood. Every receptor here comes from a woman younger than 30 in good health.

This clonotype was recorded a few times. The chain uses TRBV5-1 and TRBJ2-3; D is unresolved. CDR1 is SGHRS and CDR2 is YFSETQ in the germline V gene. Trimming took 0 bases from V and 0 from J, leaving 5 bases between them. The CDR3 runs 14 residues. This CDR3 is CASSLDQSTDTQYF. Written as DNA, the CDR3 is TGCGCCAGCAGCTTGGATCAGAGCACAGATACGCAGTATTTT.

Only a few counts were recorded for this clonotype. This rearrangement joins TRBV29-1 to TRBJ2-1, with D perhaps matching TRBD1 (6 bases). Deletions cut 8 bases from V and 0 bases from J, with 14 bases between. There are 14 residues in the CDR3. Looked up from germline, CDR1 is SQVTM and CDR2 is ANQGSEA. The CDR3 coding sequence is TGCAGCCTTGCCCCGGACAGCTCCTACAATGAGCAGTTCTTC. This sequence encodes CSLAPDSSYNEQFF.

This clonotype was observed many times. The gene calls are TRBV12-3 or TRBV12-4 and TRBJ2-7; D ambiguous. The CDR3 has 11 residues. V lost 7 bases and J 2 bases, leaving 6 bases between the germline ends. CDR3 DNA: TGTGCCAGCAAAGGGACCTACGAGCAGTACTTC. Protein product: CASKGTYEQYF.

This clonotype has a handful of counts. CDR3 DNA sequence: TGTGCCTGGAGTGAATTTTTGGGGAACACTGAAGCTTTCTTT. This sequence encodes CAWSEFLGNTEAFF. V gene TRBV30 combines with J gene TRBJ1-1; D not resolved. Deletions cut 1 base from V and 1 base from J, with 10 bases between. Per the germline V gene, CDR1 is GTSNPN and CDR2 is SVGIG (reference sequence). CDR3 length: 14 residues.

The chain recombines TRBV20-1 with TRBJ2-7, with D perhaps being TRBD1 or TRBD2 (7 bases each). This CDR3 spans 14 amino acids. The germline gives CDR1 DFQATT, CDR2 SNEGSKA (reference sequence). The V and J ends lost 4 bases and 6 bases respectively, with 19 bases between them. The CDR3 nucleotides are TGCAGTGCTACCAGGGGGGGGACTTTGGTCGAGCAGTACTTC. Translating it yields CSATRGGTLVEQYF.

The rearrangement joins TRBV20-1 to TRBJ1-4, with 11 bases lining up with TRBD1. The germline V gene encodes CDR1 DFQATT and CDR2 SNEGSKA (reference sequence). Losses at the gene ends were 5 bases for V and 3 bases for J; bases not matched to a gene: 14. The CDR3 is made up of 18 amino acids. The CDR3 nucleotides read TGCAGTGCTGCTAAACCGGGACAGGGGGGCTCCGCTAATGAAAAACTGTTTTTT. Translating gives CSAAKPGQGGSANEKLFF.

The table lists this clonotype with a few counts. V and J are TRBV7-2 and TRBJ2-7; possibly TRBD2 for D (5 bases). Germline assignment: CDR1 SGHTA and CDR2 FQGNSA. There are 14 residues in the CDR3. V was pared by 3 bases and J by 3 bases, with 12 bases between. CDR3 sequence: CASSLAGIFYEQYF. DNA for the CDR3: TGTGCCAGCAGCTTGGCCGGGATTTTCTACGAGCAGTACTTC. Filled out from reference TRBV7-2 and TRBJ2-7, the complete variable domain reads GAGVSQSPSNKVTEKGKDVELRCDPISGHTALYWYRQSLGQGLEFLIYFQGNSAPDKSGLPSDRFSAERTGGSVSTLTIQRTQQEDSAVYLCASSLAGIFYEQYFGPGTRLTVT.

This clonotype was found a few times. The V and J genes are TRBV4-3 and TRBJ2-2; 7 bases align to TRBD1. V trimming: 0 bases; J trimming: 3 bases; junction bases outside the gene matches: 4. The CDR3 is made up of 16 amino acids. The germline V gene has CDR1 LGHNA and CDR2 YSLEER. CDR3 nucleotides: TGCGCCAGCAGCCAAGACCACAGGGGACACACCGGGGAGCTGTTTTTT. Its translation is CASSQDHRGHTGELFF.

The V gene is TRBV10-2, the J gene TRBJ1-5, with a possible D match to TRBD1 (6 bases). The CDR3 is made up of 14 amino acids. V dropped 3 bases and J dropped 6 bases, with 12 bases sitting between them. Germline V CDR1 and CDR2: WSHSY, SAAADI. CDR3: CASSENQGLQPQHF. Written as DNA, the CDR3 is TGCGCCAGCAGTGAAAATCAGGGGCTTCAGCCCCAGCATTTT.

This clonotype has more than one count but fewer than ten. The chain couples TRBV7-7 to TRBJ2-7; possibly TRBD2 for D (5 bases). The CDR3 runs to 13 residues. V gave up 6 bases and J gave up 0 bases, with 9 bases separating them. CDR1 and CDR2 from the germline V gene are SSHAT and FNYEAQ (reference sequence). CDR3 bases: TGTGCCAGCAGTAAAGCGGCCTCCTACGAGCAGTACTTC. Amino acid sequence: CASSKAASYEQYF. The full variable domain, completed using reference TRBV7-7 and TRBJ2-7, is GAGVSQSPRYKVTKRGQDVTLRCDPISSHATLYWYQQALGQGPEFLTYFNYEAQPDKSGLPSDRFSAERPEGSISTLTIQRTEQRDSAMYRCASSKAASYEQYFGPGTRLTVT.